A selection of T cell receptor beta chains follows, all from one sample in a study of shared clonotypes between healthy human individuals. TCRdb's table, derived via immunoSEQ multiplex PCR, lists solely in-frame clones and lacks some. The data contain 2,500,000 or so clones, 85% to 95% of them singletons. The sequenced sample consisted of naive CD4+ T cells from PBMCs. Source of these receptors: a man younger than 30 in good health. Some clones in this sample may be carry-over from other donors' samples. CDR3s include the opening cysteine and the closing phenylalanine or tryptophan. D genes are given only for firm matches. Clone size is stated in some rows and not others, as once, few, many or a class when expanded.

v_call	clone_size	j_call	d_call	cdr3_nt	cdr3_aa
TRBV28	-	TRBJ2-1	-	TGTGCCAGCAGTTTATCTGCCGGGAACAATGAGCAGTTCTTC	CASSLSAGNNEQFF
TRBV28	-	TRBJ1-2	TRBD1	TGTGCCAGCAGTTTAGAGATGTCAGGGGGCCGTGGTGGCTACACCTTC	CASSLEMSGGRGGYTF
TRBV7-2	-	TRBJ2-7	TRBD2	TGTGCCAGCAGCCTGGGACTAGCGGGAGGGCCTGGTTACGAGCAGTACTTC	CASSLGLAGGPGYEQYF
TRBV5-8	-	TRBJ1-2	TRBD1	TGTGCCAGCAGCCAAACAGGGGTGAACTATGGCTACACCTTC	CASSQTGVNYGYTF
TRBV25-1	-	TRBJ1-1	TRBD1	TGTGCCAGCAGTGAGCAGGGGGCGCGGACTGAAGCTTTCTTT	CASSEQGARTEAFF
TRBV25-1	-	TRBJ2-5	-	TGTGCCAGCAGTGAAGGGGCTCGGGGGACCCAGTACTTC	CASSEGARGTQYF
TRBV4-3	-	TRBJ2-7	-	TGCGCCAGCAGCCGGAACCCAGCCTCATACGAGCAGTACTTC	CASSRNPASYEQYF
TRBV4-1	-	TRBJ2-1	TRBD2	TGCGCCAGCAGCCAGGGTGCCCTAGCGGCCTGGGATGAGCAGTTCTTC	CASSQGALAAWDEQFF
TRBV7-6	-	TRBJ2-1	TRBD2	TGTGCCAGCAGCTTCGTGGGCGGGAGTTACAATGAGCAGTTCTTC	CASSFVGGSYNEQFF
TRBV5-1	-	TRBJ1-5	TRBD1	TGCGCCAGCAGCATCGGACAGGGGTGGTATCAGCCCCAGCATTTT	CASSIGQGWYQPQHF
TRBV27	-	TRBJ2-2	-	TGTGCCAGCAGTTTTCTCACCGGGGAGCTGTTTTTT	CASSFLTGELFF
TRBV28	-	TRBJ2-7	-	TGTGCCAGCAGCGGAGCGAGACCCCCCTACGAGCAGTACTTC	CASSGARPPYEQYF
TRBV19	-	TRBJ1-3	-	TGTGCCAGTAGTATAGACTTTTCAAGGACAGCCTCCTCTGGAAACACCATATATTTT	CASSIDFSRTASSGNTIYF
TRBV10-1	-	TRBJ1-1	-	TGCGCCAGTTACCCGGAGGGTTCCCATAGGGCTGAAGCTTTCTTT	CASYPEGSHRAEAFF
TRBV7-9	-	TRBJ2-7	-	TGTGCCAGCAGCTTAGTACTTCAGGGGAACGAGCAGTACTTC	CASSLVLQGNEQYF
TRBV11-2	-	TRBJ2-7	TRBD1	TGTGCCAGCAGCCTACCAGGGGGCAGCTCCTACGAGCAGTACTTC	CASSLPGGSSYEQYF
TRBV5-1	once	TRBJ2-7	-	TGCGCCAGCAGCTTGGAGGGGGGCTCCTACGAGCAGTACTTC	CASSLEGGSYEQYF
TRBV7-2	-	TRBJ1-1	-	TGTGCCAGCAGCTTAGCCGGTACAACGAACACTGAAGCTTTCTTT	CASSLAGTTNTEAFF
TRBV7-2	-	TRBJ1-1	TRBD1	TGTGCCAGCAGCTTATCGGTGGAGGGGGCGATGACTTTCTTT	CASSLSVEGAMTFF
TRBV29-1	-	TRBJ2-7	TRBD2	TGCAGCGTTGAAGTCGCCAATAGCGGGAAGAACTACGAGCAGTACTTC	CSVEVANSGKNYEQYF
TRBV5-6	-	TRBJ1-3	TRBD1	TGTGCCAGCAGCTCGGACAGGGGGCTAAATGGAAACACCATATATTTT	CASSSDRGLNGNTIYF
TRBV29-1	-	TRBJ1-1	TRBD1	TGCAGCGCGATGACAGGGTGGGACACTGAAGCTTTCTTT	CSAMTGWDTEAFF
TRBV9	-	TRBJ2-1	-	TGTGCCAGCAGCGTAGACAGGGACAATGAGCAGTTCTTC	CASSVDRDNEQFF
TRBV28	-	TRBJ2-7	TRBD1	TGTGCCAGCACCTTTGGGGGCAGACAGGGTCCCTACGAGCAGTACTTC	CASTFGGRQGPYEQYF
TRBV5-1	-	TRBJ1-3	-	TGCGCCAGCAGCTTGGGAGGAAACACCATATATTTT	CASSLGGNTIYF
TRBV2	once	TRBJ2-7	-	TGTGCCAGCAGTGTCGAAGGGGTAAATTCCTACGAGCAGTACTTC	CASSVEGVNSYEQYF
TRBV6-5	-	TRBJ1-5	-	TGTGCCAGCACCCTAGATGGGAATCAGCCCCAGCATTTT	CASTLDGNQPQHF
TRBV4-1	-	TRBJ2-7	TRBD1	TGCGCCAGCAGCCACACCCAGGGACAGGTCTACGAGCAGTACTTC	CASSHTQGQVYEQYF
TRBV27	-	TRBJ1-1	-	TGTGCCAGCAGAAAGGGGCAGCGGGGCGACACTGAAGCTTTCTTT	CASRKGQRGDTEAFF
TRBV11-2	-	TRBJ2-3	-	TGTGCCAGCAGCTTAGTGGCCACCTCAGGGGATACGCAGTATTTT	CASSLVATSGDTQYF
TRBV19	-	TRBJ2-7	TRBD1	TGTGCCAGTAGTATCGCCGGGACAGGGTCCTACGAGCAGTACTTC	CASSIAGTGSYEQYF
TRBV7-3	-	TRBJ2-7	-	TGTGCCAGCAGTTCCACAGGGTCCAGCGAGCAGTACTTC	CASSSTGSSEQYF
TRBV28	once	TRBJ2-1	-	TGTGCCAGCAGTTTATGGCAGTACAATGAGCAGTTCTTC	CASSLWQYNEQFF
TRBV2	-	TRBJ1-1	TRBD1	TGTGCCAGCAGGAGGACAGGGATGAACACTGAAGCTTTCTTT	CASRRTGMNTEAFF
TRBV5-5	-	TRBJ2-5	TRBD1	TGTGCCAGCAGCCTAGGACAGGGAGGGACCCAGTACTTC	CASSLGQGGTQYF
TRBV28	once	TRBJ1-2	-	TGTGCCAGCAGTCGAACACCGGGACAAACCCACTCTAACTATGGCTACACCTTC	CASSRTPGQTHSNYGYTF
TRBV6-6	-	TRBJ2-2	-	TGTGCCAGCAGTTATTCTGAACAGCACACCGGGGAGCTGTTTTTT	CASSYSEQHTGELFF
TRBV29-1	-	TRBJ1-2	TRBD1	TGCAGCGTTGGCGGAATTCAGGGGGACCTCTATGGCTACACCTTC	CSVGGIQGDLYGYTF
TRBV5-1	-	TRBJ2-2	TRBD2	TGCGCCAGCAGCTTGGTTAGCGGGCTTAACACCGGGGAGCTGTTTTTT	CASSLVSGLNTGELFF
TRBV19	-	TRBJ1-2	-	TGTGCCAGTAGTACCGTGGGTCATGGCTACACCTTC	CASSTVGHGYTF
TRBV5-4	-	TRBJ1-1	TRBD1	TGTGCCAGCAGCAGTCGGGACAGGGGGCTGACTGAAGCTTTCTTT	CASSSRDRGLTEAFF
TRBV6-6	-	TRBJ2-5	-	TGTGCCAGCAGCCAGAAAATGGAGACCCAGTACTTC	CASSQKMETQYF
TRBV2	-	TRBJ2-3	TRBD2	TGTGCCAGCAGTAGGACTAGCGGACTCTCTAGCACAGATACGCAGTATTTT	CASSRTSGLSSTDTQYF
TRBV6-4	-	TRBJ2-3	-	TGTGCCAGCAGTGCTGGACCGAGCACAGATACGCAGTATTTT	CASSAGPSTDTQYF
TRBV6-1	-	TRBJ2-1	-	TGTGCCAGCAGTCAGACAGGATACGCTTACAATGAGCAGTTCTTC	CASSQTGYAYNEQFF
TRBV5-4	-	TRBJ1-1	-	TGTGCCAGCAGCTTGGGAACGGTGAACACTGAAGCTTTCTTT	CASSLGTVNTEAFF
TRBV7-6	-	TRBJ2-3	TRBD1	TGTGCCAGCAGCTTCCTTTCAGGGGGAAGTGCAGATACGCAGTATTTT	CASSFLSGGSADTQYF
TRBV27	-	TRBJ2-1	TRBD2	TGTGCCAGCAGTTTGGGACTAGCGGAGGATGAGCAGTTCTTC	CASSLGLAEDEQFF
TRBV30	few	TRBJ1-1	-	TGTGCCTGGAGTGTTAGTCCCACTGAAGCTTTCTTT	CAWSVSPTEAFF
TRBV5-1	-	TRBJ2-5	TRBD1	TGCGCCAGCAGCCCGGTGGGACAGGGGCAAGAGACCCAGTACTTC	CASSPVGQGQETQYF
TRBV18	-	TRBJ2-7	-	TGTGCCAGCTCACAGCGGGACAGAGCCTACGAGCAGTACTTC	CASSQRDRAYEQYF
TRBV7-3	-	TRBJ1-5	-	TGTGCCAGCAGCTTTGCCCAGGAGGAGGTTAGACAGCCCCAGCATTTT	CASSFAQEEVRQPQHF
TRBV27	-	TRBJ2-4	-	TGTGCCAGCAGTACCACGGGGCCAGCCATTCAGTACTTC	CASSTTGPAIQYF
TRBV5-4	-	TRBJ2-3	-	TGTGCCAGCAGCTTGGGAACGGGAGTCGGAGATACGCAGTATTTT	CASSLGTGVGDTQYF
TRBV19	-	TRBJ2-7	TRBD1	TGTGCCAGTAGTATCGGGACAGGGTTCTACGAGCAGTACTTC	CASSIGTGFYEQYF
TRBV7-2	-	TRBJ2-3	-	TGTGCCAGCAGCTTAAGCTCGCGTACAGATACGCAGTATTTT	CASSLSSRTDTQYF
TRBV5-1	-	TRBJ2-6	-	TGCGCCAGCAGCTTGATGGGGACGTCTGGGGCCAACGTCCTGACTTTC	CASSLMGTSGANVLTF
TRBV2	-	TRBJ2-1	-	TGTGCCAGCAGCAGGGGCAATGAGCAGTTCTTC	CASSRGNEQFF
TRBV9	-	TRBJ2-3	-	TGTGCCAGCAGCGTCCAAAGTTCATCAGATACGCAGTATTTT	CASSVQSSSDTQYF
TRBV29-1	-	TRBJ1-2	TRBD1	TGCAGCGTTGTAAGGTTTTTGGGCCAGGGGGCGCGAGGCTATGGCTACACCTTC	CSVVRFLGQGARGYGYTF